The entry below gives a single T cell receptor beta chain sequence along with its context. Its specificity is not known. The CDR3 consists of 18 residues. V lost 5 bases, J lost 5 bases, and 25 bases lay in between. Per germline, CDR1 MNHEY and CDR2 SMNVEV (reference sequence). The data stem from a study of cytomegalovirus exposure and HLA in healthy donors. Study outcomes and limitations: Presence/absence analyses assumed roughly uniform sequencing depth across donors, which may not hold.

The study ran its PCR with 60 Vbeta and 13 Jbeta primers. Profiled with immunoSEQ multiplex PCR; TCRdb holds only in-frame clones, not every one. In the table there are 150,000 to 200,000 clones, around 78% of which are singletons. The chain uses TRBV27 and TRBJ2-1, with a tentative D call TRBD2 (6 bases). The sample consisted of PBMCs. This clonotype originated in a man aged 35-49 years in good health and CMV-seronegative. DNA for the CDR3: TGTGCCAGCAGTACGGTGGACTATCAATTCCAATTACACAATGAGCAGTTCTTC. It codes for CASSTVDYQFQLHNEQFF.